This TCR beta chain was sequenced during a study of T cell changes during pregnancy in multiple sclerosis. TCRdb keeps only in-frame clones here, not all; method: immunoSEQ multiplex PCR. The data show tens of thousands of clones, with 91% seen just once and approximately 2.6% held by the top ten. The CDR3 loop spans 14 amino acids. The ends were cut back, 4 bases at V and 4 bases at J, with 11 bases in the middle. Per germline, CDR1 SEHNR and CDR2 FQNEAQ (reference sequence). The chain joins TRBV7-9 to TRBJ1-5, with unresolved D. The TCR was taken from a female donor in good health, enrolled as a control in a pregnancy study. This specimen was CD4+ T cells from peripheral blood mononuclear cells, taken in the third trimester of pregnancy. CDR3 region: CASSSRTGNQPQHF. CDR3 sequence (DNA): TGTGCCAGCAGCTCCCGGACGGGGAATCAGCCCCAGCATTTT.